Listed here are 7 T cell receptor beta chains from one sample, sequenced in a study of shared clonotypes between healthy human individuals. Sequencing used immunoSEQ multiplex PCR; TCRdb keeps in-frame clones, though not all of them. The data hold about 610,000 clones, with 90% to 97% observed a single time. Positive CCR7 selection of CD45RO-negative cells yielded the naive CD8 cells, and terminally differentiated effector memory CD45RA+ cells were excluded. Sequenced input: naive CD8+ T cells sorted from blood. The receptors were sampled from a woman aged 25 to 45 in good health.

This clone was recorded once. The chain links TRBV28 to TRBJ2-5, with unresolved D. The closer fit of TRBJ2-7 to the DNA end suggests the J call may be wrong. CDR1 is MDHEN and CDR2 is SYDVKM in the germline V gene. The CDR3 totals 13 residues. CDR3 in amino acids: CASSLGGPYEQYF. For the CDR3, the DNA is TGTGCCAGCAGTTTGGGCGGACCCTACGAGCAGTACTTC.

This sequence joins TRBV6-1 and TRBJ1-1; D is unresolved. There are 18 residues in the CDR3. The V and J ends lost 2 bases and 0 bases respectively, with 19 bases between them. Germline V lookup: CDR1 MNHNS, CDR2 SASEGT. As DNA, the CDR3 is TGTGCCAGCAGTGAACAAGGATGGGCCAGACTATTGAACACTGAAGCTTTCTTT. Amino acids: CASSEQGWARLLNTEAFF.

Only one count was recorded for this clone. V usage is TRBV7-7 and J usage is TRBJ2-3; perhaps TRBD2 as D (6 bases). The CDR3 loop spans 15 amino acids. Looked up from germline, CDR1 is SSHAT and CDR2 is FNYEAQ (reference sequence). V was trimmed by 5 bases and J by 6 bases, leaving 18 bases between them. The CDR3 loop reads CASSDRLGRNDTQYF. The CDR3 region has the DNA TGTGCCAGCAGCGACCGACTAGGGAGGAACGATACGCAGTATTTT.

For this clone: This CDR3 is also generated by other DNA sequences in the sample. The gene calls are TRBV5-6 and TRBJ2-5; D is undetermined. This CDR3 comprises 13 residues. Germline values: CDR1 SGHDT, CDR2 YYEEEE. Trimming shortened V by 4 bases and J by 5 bases, and 12 bases separated the two germline ends. The DNA for the CDR3 is TGTGCCAGCAGCACCGACTTGGCGGAGACCCAGTACTTC. Amino acid sequence: CASSTDLAETQYF.

The chain links TRBV27 to TRBJ2-3; 7 positions agree with TRBD2. Trimming took 2 bases from V and 0 from J; bases not matched to a gene: 8. The CDR3 contains 17 residues. CDR1 MNHEY and CDR2 SMNVEV come from the germline V gene (reference sequence). The CDR3 sequence: CASSLAGVPSSTDTQYF. The CDR3 DNA is TGTGCCAGCAGTTTAGCGGGAGTCCCCTCTAGCACAGATACGCAGTATTTT.

This rearrangement joins TRBV7-8 to TRBJ2-2, with 10 bases aligning to TRBD2. Germline trimming cut 5 bases from V and 4 bases from J; bases unmatched to any gene: 7. Germline-derived CDR1 and CDR2 are SGHVS and FQNEAQ. This CDR3 contains 16 residues. The DNA of the CDR3 is TGTGCCAGCAGCCCTCGACTAGCGGGTGGCACCGGGGAGCTGTTTTTT. It is translated as CASSPRLAGGTGELFF.

This clone appeared once. As DNA, the CDR3 is TGTGCCAGCAGCTCACCGAGGTCGGACAGAGCTGCAACTAATGAAAAACTGTTTTTT. Amino acids: CASSSPRSDRAATNEKLFF. The V and J genes are TRBV7-9 and TRBJ1-4; maybe TRBD1 (6 bases). The length of the CDR3 is 19 residues. The germline V and J ends were trimmed by 4 bases and 0 bases, with 21 bases remaining between them. Germline CDR1 SEHNR, CDR2 FQNEAQ (reference sequence).